The 12 T cell receptor beta chains listed next were all sequenced from one sample in a study of T cells in Graves' hyperthyroidism and ophthalmopathy. There were TCR beta CDR3 regions amplified from RNA transcripts. Initially, a first-round RT-PCR of the TCR CDR3 employed the HTBI primer set. MiXCR, run by TCRdb on the multiplex PCR reads, gives a single entry per CDR3 protein. This sample has around 520,000 distinct CDR3 sequences, with about 24% found just once. The source material was blood. These receptors were obtained from a woman aged 25 to 39 with Graves' ophthalmopathy.

This clonotype was picked up many times. The rearrangement joins TRBV14 to TRBJ2-7; D is unclear. This CDR3 region has 16 residues. V lost 0 bases and J lost 4, with 16 bases in between. Germline CDR1 is SGHDN and CDR2 is FVKESK. CDR3 bases: TGTGCCAGCAGCCAAGATCGGGTAGGCAGGTATTACGAGCAGTACTTC. It yields the protein CASSQDRVGRYYEQYF.

This clonotype was seen repeatedly, ten times or more. The junction departs from germline at one end; a sequencing error may be responsible. CDR3 residues: CAGSLLAGLTANTGELFF. The CDR3 bases are TGTGCCGGCAGTCTCCTAGCGGGGCTTACCGCGAACACCGGGGAGCTGTTTTTT. This chain connects TRBV6-2 or TRBV6-3 to TRBJ2-2, with 9 bases aligning to TRBD2. Germline V CDR1 and CDR2: MNHEY, SVGEGT. This CDR3 contains 18 residues.

This clonotype showed up many times. The chain joins TRBV20-1 to TRBJ1-2; the D is unclear. Looked up from germline, CDR1 is DFQATT and CDR2 is SNEGSKA (reference sequence). The CDR3 sequence is 11 residues long. V was pared by 2 bases and J by 0 bases, with 1 base between. The CDR3 loop reads CSARSNYGYTF. In nucleotides, the CDR3 is TGCAGTGCTAGATCTAACTATGGCTACACCTTC.

This clonotype has more than one count but fewer than ten. V and J are TRBV12-5 and TRBJ1-5; D is undetermined. Germline V gene lookup returns CDR1 LGHNT and CDR2 FRNRAP. Trimming left V 2 bases short and J 6 bases short, with 5 bases between. The CDR3 runs to 12 residues. The CDR3 loop is CASGLPSQPQHF. The CDR3, as DNA: TGTGCTAGTGGTTTGCCCTCTCAGCCCCAGCATTTT. Complete variable domain (other parts from reference TRBV12-5 and TRBJ1-5): DARVTQTPRHKVTEMGQEVTMRCQPILGHNTVFWYRQTMMQGLELLAYFRNRAPLDDSGMPKDRFSAEMPDATLATLKIQPSEPRDSAVYFCASGLPSQPQHFGDGTRLSIL.

This clonotype was seen ten or more times. The chain is built from TRBV2 and TRBJ1-5, with D unresolved. Germline CDR1 SNHLY, CDR2 FYNNEI. The CDR3 is 14 residues long. The V end was cut by 6 bases, the J end by 2 bases, with 11 bases between. Written as DNA, the CDR3 is TGTGCCAGCAGCCCCGGTGTCCGCAATCAGCCCCAGCATTTT. The encoded protein is CASSPGVRNQPQHF.

This clonotype was observed many times. This chain connects TRBV6-1 to TRBJ2-7; TRBD1 aligns across 10 bases. Germline values: CDR1 MNHNS, CDR2 SASEGT. V was clipped by 6 bases and J by 5 bases; unmatched bases: 4. The CDR3 extends over 13 amino acids. The CDR3 DNA is TGTGCCAGCAGAAGGGACAGGGGCCACGAGCAGTACTTC. Amino acids: CASRRDRGHEQYF.

This chain links TRBV28 with TRBJ2-7; D gene uncertain. The germline CDR1 and CDR2 sequences are MDHEN and SYDVKM. The CDR3 runs to 14 residues. Trimming took off 3 bases at V and 2 bases at J, with 11 bases between the two ends. CDR3 nucleotide sequence: TGTGCCAGCAGTTTCCTGCGTGGGGCCTACGAGCAGTACTTC. This translates into CASSFLRGAYEQYF.

Ten or more counts support this clonotype. The chain links TRBV29-1 to TRBJ1-1, with D perhaps matching TRBD1 (5 bases). Trimming took off 3 bases at V and 1 base at J, with 9 bases between the two ends. Germline V gene sequence: CDR1 SQVTM, CDR2 ANQGSEA. The CDR3 loop spans 13 amino acids. The CDR3 DNA is TGCAGCGTTGACGGGGCTAAGAACACTGAAGCTTTCTTT. It translates to CSVDGAKNTEAFF.

This clonotype appeared once. The genes are TRBV6-2 or TRBV6-3 and TRBJ2-7; D gene ambiguous. The CDR3 runs to 13 residues. V lost 6 bases and J 4 bases, leaving 13 bases between the germline ends. Germline CDR1 is MNHEY and CDR2 is SVGEGT. The CDR3 DNA sequence: TGTGCCAGCAGGACGACGTCCTTGTACGAGCAGTACTTC. Protein product: CASRTTSLYEQYF.

This clonotype appeared many times. The V gene is TRBV15, the J gene TRBJ1-2; D might be TRBD1 (5 bases). V was clipped by 5 bases and J by 3 bases, with 13 bases between them. The germline gives CDR1 LNHNV, CDR2 YYDKDF (reference sequence). The length of the CDR3 is 14 residues. This CDR3 reads CATSRGTAYYGYTF. As DNA, the CDR3 is TGTGCCACCAGCCGAGGGACGGCTTACTATGGCTACACCTTC.

This clonotype was observed many times. The V and J genes are TRBV6-1 and TRBJ1-5, with D tentatively TRBD1 (6 bases). Per the germline V gene, CDR1 is MNHNS and CDR2 is SASEGT. V was trimmed by 4 bases and J by 5 bases, leaving 12 bases between them. The CDR3 is made up of 14 amino acids. The CDR3 loop is CASSGPGQHQPQHF. For the CDR3, the DNA is TGTGCCAGCAGTGGGCCAGGACAGCATCAGCCCCAGCATTTT.

This clonotype was detected many times. J is TRBJ2-2 and V is TRBV12-3 or TRBV12-4; 7 nucleotides align to TRBD1. V shed 5 bases, J shed 5 bases, and the junction held 11 bases outside the gene matches. CDR3 length: 16 residues. The CDR3, as DNA: TGTGCCAGCAGTATCGCTGAGGGGGCGCGAACCGGGGAGCTGTTTTTT. Residues: CASSIAEGARTGELFF.